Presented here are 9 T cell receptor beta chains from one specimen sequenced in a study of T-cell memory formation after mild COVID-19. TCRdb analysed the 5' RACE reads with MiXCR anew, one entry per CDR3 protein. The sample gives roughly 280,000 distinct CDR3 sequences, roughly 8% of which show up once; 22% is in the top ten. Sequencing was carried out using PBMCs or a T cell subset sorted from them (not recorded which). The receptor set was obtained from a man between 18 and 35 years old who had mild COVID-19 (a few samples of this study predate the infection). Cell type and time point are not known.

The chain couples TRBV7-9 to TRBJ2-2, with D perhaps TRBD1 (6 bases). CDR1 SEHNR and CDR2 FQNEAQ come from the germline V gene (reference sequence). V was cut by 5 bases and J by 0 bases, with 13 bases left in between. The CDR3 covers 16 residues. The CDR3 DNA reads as TGTGCCAGCAGCCCCAGCCGGACAGCGAACACCGGGGAGCTGTTTTTT. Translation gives CASSPSRTANTGELFF.

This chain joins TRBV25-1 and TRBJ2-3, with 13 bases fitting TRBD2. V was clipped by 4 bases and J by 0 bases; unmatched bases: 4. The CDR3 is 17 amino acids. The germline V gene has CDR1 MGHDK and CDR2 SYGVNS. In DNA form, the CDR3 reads TGTGCCAGCAGTGTACTAGCGGGGGGGCAGAGCACAGATACGCAGTATTTT. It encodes CASSVLAGGQSTDTQYF.

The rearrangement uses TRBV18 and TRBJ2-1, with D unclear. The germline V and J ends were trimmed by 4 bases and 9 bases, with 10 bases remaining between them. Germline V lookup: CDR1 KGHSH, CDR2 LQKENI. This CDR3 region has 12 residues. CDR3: CASSLRRSEQFF. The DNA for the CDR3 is TGTGCCAGCTCACTCAGGCGCAGTGAGCAGTTCTTC.

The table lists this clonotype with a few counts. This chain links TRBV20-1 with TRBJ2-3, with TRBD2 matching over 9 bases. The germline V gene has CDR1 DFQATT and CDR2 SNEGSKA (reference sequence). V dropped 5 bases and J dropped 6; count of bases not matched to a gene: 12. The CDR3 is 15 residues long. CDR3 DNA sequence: TGCAGTGCTCCCCTCGGGACTAGCTATGGTGATACGCAGTATTTT. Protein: CSAPLGTSYGDTQYF.

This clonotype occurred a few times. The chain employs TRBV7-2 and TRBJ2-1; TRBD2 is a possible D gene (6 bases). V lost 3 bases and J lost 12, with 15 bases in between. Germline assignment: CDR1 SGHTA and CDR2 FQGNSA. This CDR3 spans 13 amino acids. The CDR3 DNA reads TGTGCCAGCAGCTTGGCTATGGTGGGAGGGCAGTTCTTC. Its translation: CASSLAMVGGQFF.

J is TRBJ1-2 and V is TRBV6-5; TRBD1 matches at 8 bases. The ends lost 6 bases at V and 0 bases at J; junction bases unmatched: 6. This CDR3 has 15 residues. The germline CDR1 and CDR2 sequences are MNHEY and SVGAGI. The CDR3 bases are TGTGCCAGCAGCTTTCAGGGGGCCTCTAACTATGGCTACACCTTC. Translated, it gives CASSFQGASNYGYTF.

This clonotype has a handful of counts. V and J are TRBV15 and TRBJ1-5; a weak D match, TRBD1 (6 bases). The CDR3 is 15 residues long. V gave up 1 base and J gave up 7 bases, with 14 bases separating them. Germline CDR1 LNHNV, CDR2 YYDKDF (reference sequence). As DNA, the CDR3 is TGTGCCACCAGCAGAGGCCGGGGACATGGGCAGCCCCAGCATTTT. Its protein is CATSRGRGHGQPQHF. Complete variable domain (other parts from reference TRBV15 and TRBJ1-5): DAMVIQNPRYQVTQFGKPVTLSCSQTLNHNVMYWYQQKSSQAPKLLFHYYDKDFNNEADTPDNFQSRRPNTSFCFLDIRSPGLGDTAMYLCATSRGRGHGQPQHFGDGTRLSIL.

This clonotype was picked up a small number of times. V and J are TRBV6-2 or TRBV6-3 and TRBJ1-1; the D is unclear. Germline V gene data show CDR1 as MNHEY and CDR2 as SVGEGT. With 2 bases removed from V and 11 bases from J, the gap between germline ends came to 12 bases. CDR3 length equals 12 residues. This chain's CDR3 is CASSYVRVAAFF. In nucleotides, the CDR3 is TGTGCCAGCAGTTACGTACGGGTGGCTGCTTTCTTT.

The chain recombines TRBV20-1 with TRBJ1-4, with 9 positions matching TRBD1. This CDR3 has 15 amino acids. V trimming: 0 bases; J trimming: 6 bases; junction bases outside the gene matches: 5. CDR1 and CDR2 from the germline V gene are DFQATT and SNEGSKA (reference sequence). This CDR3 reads CSARDPGTGHEKLFF. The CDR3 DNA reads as TGCAGTGCTAGAGACCCCGGGACAGGGCATGAAAAACTGTTTTTT.